The subject of this entry is one TCR beta chain. Its antigen is undetermined. CD8+ and CD4+ T cells taken from blood had their TCR beta sequenced. The multiple sclerosis controls consisted of treatment-naive patients with relapsing-remitting disease, either stable or active. These data belong to a study of CD8 T cells in Susac syndrome. The CDR3 is made up of 15 amino acids. V dropped 0 bases and J dropped 7; count of bases not matched to a gene: 1. Per the germline V gene, CDR1 is SEHNR and CDR2 is FQNEAQ (reference sequence). An amount of RNA that ranged from 0.5 to 1 ug was reverse transcribed with random hexamers. Multiplex immunoSEQ PCR targeted 54 Vbeta and 13 Jbeta TCR beta segments. TCRdb passed the immunoSEQ multiplex PCR reads through MiXCR, listing each CDR3 protein once. The sample consists of some 150,000 distinct CDR3 sequences, approximately 93% of them appearing once. The study, taken as a whole, reports: The study acknowledged a relatively small number of individuals in its TCR sequencing and HLA analysis.

V and J are TRBV7-9 and TRBJ2-1, with TRBD2 identical over 12 bases. This clonotype was sampled from a human donor with multiple sclerosis. The sample consisted of CD8+ T cells from PBMCs. In DNA, the CDR3 is TGTGCCAGCAGCTTAGCCGGACTAGCGGGAAATGAGCAGTTCTTC. This sequence encodes CASSLAGLAGNEQFF.